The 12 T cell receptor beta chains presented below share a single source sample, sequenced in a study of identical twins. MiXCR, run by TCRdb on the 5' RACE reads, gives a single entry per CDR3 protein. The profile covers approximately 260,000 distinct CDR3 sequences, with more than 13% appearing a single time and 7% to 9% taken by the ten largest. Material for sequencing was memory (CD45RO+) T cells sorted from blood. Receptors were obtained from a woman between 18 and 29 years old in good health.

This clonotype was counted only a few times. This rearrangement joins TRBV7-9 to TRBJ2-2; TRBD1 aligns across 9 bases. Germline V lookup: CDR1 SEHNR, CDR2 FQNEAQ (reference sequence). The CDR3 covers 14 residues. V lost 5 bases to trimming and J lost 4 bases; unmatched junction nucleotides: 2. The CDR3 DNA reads TGTGCCAGCAGCGAGGGACAGGGCACCGGGGAGCTGTTTTTT. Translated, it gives CASSEGQGTGELFF.

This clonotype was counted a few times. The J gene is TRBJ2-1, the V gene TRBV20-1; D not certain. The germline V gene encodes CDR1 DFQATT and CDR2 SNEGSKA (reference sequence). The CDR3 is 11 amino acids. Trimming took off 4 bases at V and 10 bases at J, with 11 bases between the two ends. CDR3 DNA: TGCAGTGCTATGGGGTTTTGGGAGCAGTTCTTC. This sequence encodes CSAMGFWEQFF.

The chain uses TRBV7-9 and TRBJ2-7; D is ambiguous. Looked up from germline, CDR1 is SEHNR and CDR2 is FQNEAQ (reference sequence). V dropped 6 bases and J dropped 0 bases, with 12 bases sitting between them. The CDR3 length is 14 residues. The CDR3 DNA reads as TGTGCCAGCAGGGATGTAGGCATCTCCTACGAGCAGTACTTC. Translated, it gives CASRDVGISYEQYF.

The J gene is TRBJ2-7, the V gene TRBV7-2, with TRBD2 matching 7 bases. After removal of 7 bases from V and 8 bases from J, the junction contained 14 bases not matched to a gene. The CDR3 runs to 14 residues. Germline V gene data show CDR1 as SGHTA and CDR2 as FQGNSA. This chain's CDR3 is CASKPRMAGAQQYF. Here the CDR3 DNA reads TGTGCCAGCAAACCAAGGATGGCGGGAGCCCAGCAGTACTTC.

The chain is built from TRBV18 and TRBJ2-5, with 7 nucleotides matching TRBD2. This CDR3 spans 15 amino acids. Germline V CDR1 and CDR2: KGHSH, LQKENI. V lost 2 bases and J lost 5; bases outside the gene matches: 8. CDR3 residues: CASSPNRLADETQYF. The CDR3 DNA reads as TGTGCCAGCTCACCAAACAGACTAGCCGATGAGACCCAGTACTTC. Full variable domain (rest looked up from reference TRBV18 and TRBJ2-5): NAGVMQNPRHLVRRRGQEARLRCSPMKGHSHVYWYRQLPEEGLKFMVYLQKENIIDESGMPKERFSAEFPKEGPSILRIQQVVRGDSAAYFCASSPNRLADETQYFGPGTRLLVL.

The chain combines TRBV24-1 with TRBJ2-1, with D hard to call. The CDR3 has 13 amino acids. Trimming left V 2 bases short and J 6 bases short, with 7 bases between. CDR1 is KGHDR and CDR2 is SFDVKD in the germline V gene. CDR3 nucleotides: TGTGCCACCAGTGATTCAGACGGCAATGAGCAGTTCTTC. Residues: CATSDSDGNEQFF.

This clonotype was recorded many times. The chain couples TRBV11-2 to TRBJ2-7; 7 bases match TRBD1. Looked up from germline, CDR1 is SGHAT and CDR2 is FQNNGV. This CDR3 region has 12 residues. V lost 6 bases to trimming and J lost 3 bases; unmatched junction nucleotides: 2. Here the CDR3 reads CASSPGGYEQYF. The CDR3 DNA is TGTGCCAGCAGTCCAGGGGGCTACGAGCAGTACTTC.

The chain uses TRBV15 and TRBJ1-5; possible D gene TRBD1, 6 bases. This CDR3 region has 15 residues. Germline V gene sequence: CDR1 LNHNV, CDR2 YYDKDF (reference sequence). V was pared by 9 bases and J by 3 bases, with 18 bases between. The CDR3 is CATRDRKRANQPQHF. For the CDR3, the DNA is TGTGCCACTAGAGACAGGAAACGGGCCAATCAGCCCCAGCATTTT.

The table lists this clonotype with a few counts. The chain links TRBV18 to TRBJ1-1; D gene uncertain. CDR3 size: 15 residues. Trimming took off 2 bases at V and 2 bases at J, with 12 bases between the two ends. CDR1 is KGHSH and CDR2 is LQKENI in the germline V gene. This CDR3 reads CASSPSGGFNTEAFF. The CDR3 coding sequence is TGTGCCAGCTCACCATCGGGAGGGTTTAACACTGAAGCTTTCTTT.

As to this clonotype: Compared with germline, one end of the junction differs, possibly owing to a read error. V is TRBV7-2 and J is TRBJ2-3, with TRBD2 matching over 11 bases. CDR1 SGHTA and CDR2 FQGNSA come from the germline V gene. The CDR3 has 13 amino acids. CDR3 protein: CASSLAGGPGAWF. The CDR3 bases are TGTGCCAGCAGCCTAGCGGGAGGTCCCGGAGCATGGTTT.

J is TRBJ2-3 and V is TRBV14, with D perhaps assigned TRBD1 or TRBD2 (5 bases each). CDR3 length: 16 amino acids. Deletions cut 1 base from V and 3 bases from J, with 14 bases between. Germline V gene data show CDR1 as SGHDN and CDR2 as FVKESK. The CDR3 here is CASSQGAEWGTDTQYF. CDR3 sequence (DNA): TGTGCCAGCAGCCAAGGCGCGGAGTGGGGGACAGATACGCAGTATTTT.

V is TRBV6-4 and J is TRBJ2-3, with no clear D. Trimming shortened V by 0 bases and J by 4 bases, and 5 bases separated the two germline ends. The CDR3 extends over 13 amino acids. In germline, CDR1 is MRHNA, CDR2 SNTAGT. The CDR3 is CASSDSTADTQYF. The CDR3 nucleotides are TGTGCCAGCAGTGACTCAACCGCAGATACGCAGTATTTT.